This T cell receptor (beta chain) was retrieved from a study of blood T cell repertoires in COVID-19. At the level of the study: Researchers got acute and convalescent COVID-19 samples from the United States, Italy and Spain. Sources were T cells, B-cell-depleted T cells, or PBMCs; the material itself was cDNA or gDNA.

The CDR3 consists of 17 residues. V gave up 0 bases and J gave up 5 bases; unmatched junction bases: 11. Germline V gene sequence: CDR1 SGDLS, CDR2 YYNGEE. In the original workflow: Amplifying reference gene primers gave estimates of nucleated cell counts. Only in-frame clones appear in the TCRdb table, and some are missing; sequencing was by immunoSEQ multiplex PCR. V and J calls and clone size are as listed in that table; D and trimming were resolved from the DNA. This table has tens of thousands of clones, more than 70% appearing once. The sequence was obtained from a man between 70 and 80 years old with active or convalescent COVID-19. J is TRBJ2-1 and V is TRBV9; TRBD1 agrees at 7 bases. The sample was peripheral blood. The CDR3 coding sequence is TGTGCCAGCAGCGTAGGGGCAGGGGGTATGGTGGACAATGAGCAGTTCTTC. Its translation is CASSVGAGGMVDNEQFF.